This record concerns one T cell receptor beta chain sequence. The data were taken from a study of cytomegalovirus exposure and HLA in healthy donors. Across the study: T cells numbering around 180 million yielded approximately 120 million unique TCR beta sequences in an earlier analysis.

The CDR3 length is 12 residues. The V gene lost 2 bases and the J gene lost 10 bases, with 11 bases spanning the gap. Per the germline V gene, CDR1 is ENHRY and CDR2 is SYGVKD. The PCR ran on 60 Vbeta and 13 Jbeta primers. As originally analysed: An analysis that came later counted 60 million to 80 million unique TCR beta chains, approximately 10 million shared. The repertoire was sequenced with immunoSEQ multiplex PCR; TCRdb's copy has only in-frame clones and lacks some. V, J and clone size derive from that table, while D and trimming were established from the DNA sequence. This sample has more than 110,000 clones, with about 76% found just once.

The chain employs TRBV10-3 and TRBJ1-1, with D uncertain. Sequenced material: PBMCs. The TCR comes from a man between 18 and 29 years old in good health and CMV-seronegative. The CDR3 loop reads CAISEGPLGAFF. DNA for the CDR3: TGTGCCATCAGTGAGGGTCCACTCGGAGCTTTCTTT.